This T cell receptor (beta chain) was documented in a study of blood T cells in healthy people across ages. With a J-beta primer mix and a sample-barcoded 5' primer, a second PCR ran about 6 to 11 cycles. One entry per CDR3 protein results from TCRdb running MiXCR on the 5' RACE reads. This sample has 1,300,000 or so distinct CDR3 sequences, with approximately 59% found just once. This CDR3 spans 12 amino acids. V was pared by 4 bases and J by 4 bases, with 10 bases between. The V gene's germline CDR1 is SQVTM and CDR2 ANQGSEA. This clonotype was counted a few times. The chain recombines TRBV29-1 with TRBJ1-2; D ambiguous. What was sequenced was blood. The TCR sequence derives from a man aged 18 to 30 in good health. This chain's CDR3 is CSVGDNGYGYTF. DNA for the CDR3: TGCAGCGTTGGGGATAACGGCTATGGCTACACCTTC. Using reference TRBV29-1 and TRBJ1-2 for the parts outside the CDR3, the full variable domain is SAVISQKPSRDICQRGTSLTIQCQVDSQVTMMFWYRQQPGQSLTLIATANQGSEATYESGFVIDKFPISRPNLTFSTLTVSNMSPEDSSIYLCSVGDNGYGYTFGSGTRLTVV.